A single sample gave rise to the 4 T cell receptor beta chains below, sequenced in a study of neurological immune-mediated disorders. TCRdb analysed the 5' RACE reads with MiXCR anew, one entry per CDR3 protein. The sample holds approximately 84,000 distinct CDR3 sequences, 4.3% seen once. This sample's time point: longitudinal time-point 3. Sequenced sample: PBMCs. The receptors come from a woman between 55 and 75 years old with multiple sclerosis.

This clonotype was detected many times. This chain links TRBV12-3 or TRBV12-4 with TRBJ1-1; a weak D match, TRBD1 (6 bases). The CDR3 is 15 amino acids. V dropped 1 base and J dropped 2 bases, with 11 bases sitting between them. CDR3 coding DNA: TGTGCCAGCAGTTTAGTGGGGGCAGGTAACACTGAAGCTTTCTTT. Translating it yields CASSLVGAGNTEAFF.

This clonotype was recorded many times. The chain couples TRBV24-1 to TRBJ2-2; no clear D. CDR3 length: 13 amino acids. CDR1 is KGHDR and CDR2 is SFDVKD in the germline V gene. CDR3: CAVMESNTGELFF. The CDR3 DNA follows: TGTGCTGTGATGGAATCGAACACCGGGGAGCTGTTTTTT.

A note on this clonotype: A much more abundant neighbour one base away suggests this may be a read error. V and J are TRBV11-2 and TRBJ1-1; perhaps TRBD1 as D (6 bases). V lost 2 bases and J 0 bases, leaving 13 bases between the germline ends. Per germline, CDR1 SGHAT and CDR2 FQNNGV. The CDR3 is made up of 16 amino acids. The CDR3 is CASSLRWGHMNTEAFF. The CDR3 DNA is TGTGCCAGCAGCTTACGATGGGGACACATGAACACTGAAGCTTTCTTT.

This clonotype has a count of ten or more. This chain connects TRBV6-6 to TRBJ1-1; 7 bases agree with TRBD1. The length of the CDR3 is 16 residues. CDR1 MNHNY and CDR2 SVGAGI come from the germline V gene (reference sequence). V gave up 2 bases and J gave up 0 bases; unmatched junction bases: 6. The CDR3: CASSYGRGQLNTEAFF. The CDR3, as DNA: TGTGCCAGCAGTTACGGAAGGGGACAGTTGAACACTGAAGCTTTCTTT.